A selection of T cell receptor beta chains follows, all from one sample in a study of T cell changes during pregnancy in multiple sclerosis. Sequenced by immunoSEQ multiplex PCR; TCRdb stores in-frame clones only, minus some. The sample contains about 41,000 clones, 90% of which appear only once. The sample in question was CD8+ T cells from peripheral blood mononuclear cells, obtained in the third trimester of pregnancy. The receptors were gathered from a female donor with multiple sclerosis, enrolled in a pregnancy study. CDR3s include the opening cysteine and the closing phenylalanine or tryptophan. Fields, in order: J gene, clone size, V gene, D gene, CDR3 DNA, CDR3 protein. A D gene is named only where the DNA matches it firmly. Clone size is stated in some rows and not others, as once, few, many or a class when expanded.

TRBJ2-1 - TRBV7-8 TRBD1 TGTGCCAGCGGCGGGACAGGGACGGGCAATGAGCAGTTCTTC CASGGTGTGNEQFF
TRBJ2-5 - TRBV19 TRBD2 TGTGCCAGTAGCTCTCGACTAGCGGACCAAGAGACCCAGTACTTC CASSSRLADQETQYF
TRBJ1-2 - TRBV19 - TGTGCCAGTACCGAGGACTACTATGGCTACACCTTC CASTEDYYGYTF
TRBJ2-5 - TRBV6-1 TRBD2 TGTGCCAGCAGTGAAGTGGTAGCGGGAGGGCCAGGAGAGACCCAGTACTTC CASSEVVAGGPGETQYF
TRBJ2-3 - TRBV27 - TGTGCCAGCAGACCGGACATATTCACAGATACGCAGTATTTT CASRPDIFTDTQYF
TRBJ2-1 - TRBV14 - TGTGCCAGCAGCCAAGGGAGGAGGGTCTCCTACAATGAGCAGTTCTTC CASSQGRRVSYNEQFF
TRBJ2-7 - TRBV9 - TGTGCCAGCAGCCTCTCCGGGGGGCCGAACTACGAGCAGTACTTC CASSLSGGPNYEQYF
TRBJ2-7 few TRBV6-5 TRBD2 TGTGCCAGCAGGACGGAAGCGGGGGGGCCCGGAGAGCAGTACTTC CASRTEAGGPGEQYF
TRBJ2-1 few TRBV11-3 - TGTGCCAGCAGCCAGGGAAAGGACAATGAGCAGTTCTTC CASSQGKDNEQFF
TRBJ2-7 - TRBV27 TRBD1 TGTGCCAGCATCCGGATGGGGACAGATGGCTACGAGCAGTACTTC CASIRMGTDGYEQYF
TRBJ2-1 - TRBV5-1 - TGCGCCAGCAGCTTCGGCAATGAGCAGTTCTTC CASSFGNEQFF
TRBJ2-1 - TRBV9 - TGTGCCAGCAGCGCCCTACTAGCCCCCTACAATGAGCAGTTCTTC CASSALLAPYNEQFF
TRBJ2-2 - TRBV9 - TGTGCCAGCAGCGTAGCCCAACAGGGCGCGGTCACCGGGGAGCTGTTTTTT CASSVAQQGAVTGELFF
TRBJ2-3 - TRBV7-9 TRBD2 TGTGCCAGCAGCTTACCACCTAGCGGGAGCGCTGCAGATACGCAGTATTTT CASSLPPSGSAADTQYF
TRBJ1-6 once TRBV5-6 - TGTGCCAGCAGCTTGGGGGGGCTGGGCTCCTATAATTCACCCCTCCACTTT CASSLGGLGSYNSPLHF
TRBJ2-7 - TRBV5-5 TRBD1 TGTGCCAGCAGCTTGAATTCCGACAGGGGCATCGAGCAGTACTTC CASSLNSDRGIEQYF
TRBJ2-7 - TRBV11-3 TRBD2 TGTGCCAGCAGCTTAGACGGTAGCGGGAACTACGAGCAGTACTTC CASSLDGSGNYEQYF
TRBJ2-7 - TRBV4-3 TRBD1 TGCGCCAGCAGCCAAGAGACAGGGGGCTTCCACGAGCAGTACTTC CASSQETGGFHEQYF
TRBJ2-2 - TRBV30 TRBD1 TGTGCCCACACCGGGACAGGGAAAGATGTGGGGGAGCTGTTTTTT CAHTGTGKDVGELFF
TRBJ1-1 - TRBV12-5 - TGTGCTAGTGGTTGGTGGGGGGAGGCTTTCTTT CASGWWGEAFF
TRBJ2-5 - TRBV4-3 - TGCGCCAGCAGCCAAGGCGGCAGGGCTGGGGAGACCCAGTACTTC CASSQGGRAGETQYF
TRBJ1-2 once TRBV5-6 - TGTGCCAGCAGCTTGGGACAGGAAATATTCTATGGCTACACCTTC CASSLGQEIFYGYTF
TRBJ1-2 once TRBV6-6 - TGTGCCAGCAGCGACAGGATGGAGGTCTATGGCTACACCTTC CASSDRMEVYGYTF
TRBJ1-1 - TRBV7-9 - TGTGCCAGCAGCTTAGCGCGGGTGACGAACACTGAAGCTTTCTTT CASSLARVTNTEAFF
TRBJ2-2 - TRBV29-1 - TGCAGCGCCCGGAGGGCGGTCGGGGAGCTGTTTTTT CSARRAVGELFF
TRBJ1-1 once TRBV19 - TGTGCCATTATGGACCCCCGGGAGACTGAAGCTTTCTTT CAIMDPRETEAFF
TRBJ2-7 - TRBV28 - TGTGCCAGCAGTTTGAGAGGGTGGGAGCAGTACTTC CASSLRGWEQYF
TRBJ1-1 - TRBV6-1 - TGTGCCAGCAGTGAGCAGACCTGGGCGAACACTGAAGCTTTCTTT CASSEQTWANTEAFF
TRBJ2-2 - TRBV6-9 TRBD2 TGTGCCAGCAGTTATTGTGGGACTAGCGGGAGGGATACCGGGGAGCTGTTTTTT CASSYCGTSGRDTGELFF
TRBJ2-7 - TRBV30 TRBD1 TGTGCCTGGAGAGATTGGGACAGCGACTACGAGCAGTACTTC CAWRDWDSDYEQYF
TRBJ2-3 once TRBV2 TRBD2 TGTGCCAGCAGGGAAGAACTAGCGGGAGGGCCAGAGGATACGCAGTATTTT CASREELAGGPEDTQYF
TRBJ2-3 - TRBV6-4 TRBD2 TGTGCCAGCAGTGACGTAGCGGGAGACACAGATACGCAGTATTTT CASSDVAGDTDTQYF
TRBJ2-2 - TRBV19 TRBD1 TGTGCCAGCACCGGGACAGGGACCGGGGAGCTGTTTTTT CASTGTGTGELFF
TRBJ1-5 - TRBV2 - TGTGCCAGCAGCCAGCAGGGCGACAATCAGCCCCAGCATTTT CASSQQGDNQPQHF
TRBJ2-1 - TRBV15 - TGTGCCACCAGCCGGGGGAATGAGCAGTTCTTC CATSRGNEQFF
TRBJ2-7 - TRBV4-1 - TGCGCCAGCAGCCAGCGGGACGCTGACTCCTACGAGCAGTACTTC CASSQRDADSYEQYF
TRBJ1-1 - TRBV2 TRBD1 TGTGCCAGAGAACAGGACAGGGCAAGCTCGAACACTGAAGCTTTCTTT CAREQDRASSNTEAFF
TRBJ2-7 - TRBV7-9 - TGTGCCAGCAGCTTAGTCGGGGGGCCCTCCGAGCAGTACTTC CASSLVGGPSEQYF
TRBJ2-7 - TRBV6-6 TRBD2 TGTGCCAGCAGTTACTCTCAGGGACTACGATCCTACGAGCAGTACTTC CASSYSQGLRSYEQYF
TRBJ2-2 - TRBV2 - TGTGCCAGCAGTGAAGCAAGGGGCTCCCTGAACACCGGGGAGCTGTTTTTT CASSEARGSLNTGELFF
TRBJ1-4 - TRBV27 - TGTGCCAGCAGTTTTAGGGGCACTAATGAAAAACTGTTTTTT CASSFRGTNEKLFF
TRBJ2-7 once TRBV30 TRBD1 TGTGCCTGGAGTCAGGGACAGGGGGAAGGGTCGAACGAGCAGTACTTC CAWSQGQGEGSNEQYF
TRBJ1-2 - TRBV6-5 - TGTGCCAGCAGCCGCCGGGGTTACGGCTACACCTTC CASSRRGYGYTF
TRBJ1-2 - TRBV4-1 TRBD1 TGCGCCAGCAGCCAATTTATACCGGGACAGGGGGCTAATACTGGCTACACCTTC CASSQFIPGQGANTGYTF
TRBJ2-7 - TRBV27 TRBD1 TGTGCCAGCAGTTTAGTGAGCGACAGGGGGTTTCACGAGCAGTACTTC CASSLVSDRGFHEQYF
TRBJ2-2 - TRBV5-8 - TGTGCCAGCAGCTTGGTCGGGGAGAACACCGGGGAGCTGTTTTTT CASSLVGENTGELFF
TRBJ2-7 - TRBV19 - TGTGCCAGTAGTATAGATTGGGGCAGCTCCTACGAGCAGTACTTC CASSIDWGSSYEQYF
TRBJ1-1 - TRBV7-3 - TGTGCCAGCAGCTTAGTATGGGGAGGCGGCACTGAAGCTTTCTTT CASSLVWGGGTEAFF
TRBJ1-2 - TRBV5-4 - TGTGCCAGCAGCTTGGATCAGGGGAACTATGGCTACACCTTC CASSLDQGNYGYTF
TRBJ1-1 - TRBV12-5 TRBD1 TGTGCTAGTGTTAGGGGGGAAGACAGGGAAGACACTGAAGCTTTCTTT CASVRGEDREDTEAFF
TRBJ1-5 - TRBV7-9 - TGTGCCAGCAGCTTAGGAGGCCGGGAGGCCAATCAGCCCCAGCATTTT CASSLGGREANQPQHF
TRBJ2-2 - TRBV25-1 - TGTGCCAGCAGTGAAGGAGTGCACGGGGAGCTGTTTTTT CASSEGVHGELFF
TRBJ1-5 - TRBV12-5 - TGTGCTAGTGCCGTGGGAATAGGACAGAACAATCAGCCCCAGCATTTT CASAVGIGQNNQPQHF
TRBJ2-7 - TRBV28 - TGTGCCAGCAGCGTAGAGATGTCTAGCTCCTACGAGCAGTACTTC CASSVEMSSSYEQYF